One and the same sample provided the 18 T cell receptor beta chains below, sequenced in a study of blood T cell repertoires in COVID-19. Sequenced by immunoSEQ multiplex PCR; TCRdb stores in-frame clones only, minus some. The repertoire holds some 340,000 clones, with around 87% as singletons. Sequencing input: PBMCs or T cells enriched from blood (not recorded which). The receptor set was obtained from a young woman who had recovered from COVID-19.

The rearrangement joins TRBV2 to TRBJ1-6; D ambiguous. The CDR3 loop spans 11 amino acids. CDR1 is SNHLY, CDR2 FYNNEI, per germline. Trimming removed 4 bases from V and 9 bases from J, with 4 bases in between. DNA for the CDR3: TGTGCCAGCAGTGTTCTTTCACCCCTCCACTTT. Protein: CASSVLSPLHF.

The chain couples TRBV7-2 to TRBJ2-1, with TRBD2 matching 8 bases. The CDR3 extends over 14 amino acids. After removal of 5 bases from V and 3 bases from J, the junction contained 3 bases not matched to a gene. CDR1 is SGHTA, CDR2 FQGNSA, per germline. The CDR3 coding sequence is TGTGCCAGCAGCCCCGGGGGGGTCTACAATGAGCAGTTCTTC. Its protein product is CASSPGGVYNEQFF.

The sample holds one count of this clone. The genes are TRBV28 and TRBJ1-2; D remains ambiguous. Germline V lookup: CDR1 MDHEN, CDR2 SYDVKM. The germline V and J ends were trimmed by 1 base and 6 bases, with 3 bases remaining between them. The CDR3 contains 11 residues. The CDR3 DNA sequence: TGTGCCAGCAGTTTATTTAATGGCTACACCTTC. It encodes CASSLFNGYTF.

The chain uses TRBV5-1 and TRBJ1-1; 10 bases are a match to TRBD1. The CDR3 runs to 17 residues. Germline loops: CDR1 SGHRS, CDR2 YFSETQ. V was pared by 3 bases and J by 5 bases, with 13 bases of the junction left unmatched. CDR3 region: CASSSGQGFMEITEAFF. The CDR3 DNA sequence: TGCGCCAGCAGCTCGGGACAGGGGTTTATGGAGATAACTGAAGCTTTCTTT.

This clone was recorded a few times. This chain's CDR3 is CASIAGAPFYNEQFF. The DNA of the CDR3 is TGCGCCAGTATAGCGGGGGCCCCATTCTACAATGAGCAGTTCTTC. This chain joins TRBV10-2 and TRBJ2-1; 9 bases map to TRBD2. Germline CDR1 WSHSY, CDR2 SAAADI. The CDR3 has 15 amino acids. The V and J ends lost 9 bases and 3 bases, in that order; junction bases with no gene match: 9.

This clone was recorded a few times. The chain recombines TRBV3-1 (or the pseudogene TRBV3-2) with TRBJ1-2, with D tentatively TRBD1 (6 bases). Between the trimmed V and J ends, which lost 1 base and 2 bases, there was a span of 8 bases. CDR3 length equals 14 residues. Germline assignment: CDR1 LGHDT and CDR2 YNNKEL (reference sequence). The CDR3 is CASSQGTVNYGYTF. The CDR3 nucleotides are TGTGCCAGCAGCCAAGGGACAGTAAACTATGGCTACACCTTC.

The genes are TRBV5-4 and TRBJ1-6; D is unresolved. The V end was cut by 2 bases, the J end by 3 bases, with 6 bases between. The germline V gene encodes CDR1 SGHNT and CDR2 YYREEE (reference sequence). The CDR3 has 14 residues. The CDR3 nucleotides are TGTGCCAGCAGCTTCACCAGCTATAATTCACCCCTCCACTTT. Translating it yields CASSFTSYNSPLHF.

The chain carries TRBV5-1 and TRBJ1-4; D gene ambiguous. With 0 bases removed from V and 8 bases from J, the gap between germline ends came to 14 bases. The CDR3 is 15 amino acids. Germline assignment: CDR1 SGHRS and CDR2 YFSETQ. Written as DNA, the CDR3 is TGCGCCAGCAGCTTGGCGAGCAGTGGGCCCGAAAAACTGTTTTTT. It translates to CASSLASSGPEKLFF.

This clone was recorded once. The CDR3 reads CASGGGTSNQPQHF. The CDR3 DNA sequence: TGTGCCAGCGGGGGGGGTACTAGCAATCAGCCCCAGCATTTT. The V call is TRBV9, the J call TRBJ1-5, with D possibly matching TRBD1 (5 bases). The CDR3 consists of 14 residues. CDR1 is SGDLS and CDR2 is YYNGEE in the germline V gene. V lost 7 bases to trimming and J lost 0 bases, with 11 bases between them.

This clone was found a few times. The chain has TRBV4-2 and TRBJ2-7, with D unclear. The CDR3 contains 14 residues. V lost 1 base, J lost 2 bases, and 9 bases lay in between. Germline-derived CDR1 and CDR2 are LGHNA and YNFKEQ. CDR3 nucleotides: TGTGCCAGCAGCCAAGCGCGGCAGACCTACGAGCAGTACTTC. Translated, it gives CASSQARQTYEQYF.

The gene calls are TRBV12-5 and TRBJ1-1, with 7 bases fitting TRBD1. After removal of 4 bases from V and 0 bases from J, the junction contained 5 bases not matched to a gene. The V gene's germline CDR1 is LGHNT and CDR2 FRNRAP. The CDR3 totals 15 residues. CDR3 protein: CASGSETGLNTEAFF. The CDR3 DNA reads as TGTGCTAGTGGTTCTGAGACAGGGTTGAACACTGAAGCTTTCTTT.

The chain employs TRBV28 and TRBJ1-2; TRBD1 agrees at 9 bases. Germline trimming cut 2 bases from V and 0 bases from J; bases unmatched to any gene: 7. The CDR3 sequence is 17 residues long. CDR1 is MDHEN and CDR2 is SYDVKM in the germline V gene. In DNA form, the CDR3 reads TGTGCCAGCAGTTTAAGGGGGGACAGGGAACCTAACTATGGCTACACCTTC. Encoded protein: CASSLRGDREPNYGYTF.

The rearrangement links TRBV18 to TRBJ1-1, with D unclear. V lost 3 bases and J lost 1, with 12 bases in between. The CDR3 length is 15 residues. The germline gives CDR1 KGHSH, CDR2 LQKENI. CDR3 loop: CASSPEAPSNTEAFF. The CDR3 nucleotides read TGTGCCAGCTCACCCGAGGCACCGTCGAACACTGAAGCTTTCTTT. The entire variable domain, with the rest obtained from reference TRBV18 and TRBJ1-1, is as follows: NAGVMQNPRHLVRRRGQEARLRCSPMKGHSHVYWYRQLPEEGLKFMVYLQKENIIDESGMPKERFSAEFPKEGPSILRIQQVVRGDSAAYFCASSPEAPSNTEAFFGQGTRLTVV.

This rearrangement joins TRBV5-1 to TRBJ1-3, with D tentatively TRBD1 (6 bases). V was trimmed by 4 bases and J by 0 bases, leaving 17 bases between them. The CDR3 spans 17 residues. The germline CDR1 and CDR2 sequences are SGHRS and YFSETQ. The CDR3 sequence is CASSAFTRQDSGNTIYF. CDR3 sequence (DNA): TGCGCCAGCAGCGCTTTTACGAGACAGGACTCTGGAAACACCATATATTTT.

V and J are TRBV9 and TRBJ1-1; possible D gene TRBD1, 6 bases. This CDR3 region has 15 residues. Trimming pared 3 bases from V and 4 bases from J, leaving 16 bases between. From germline, CDR1 is SGDLS and CDR2 YYNGEE. The CDR3 reads CASSAQQGLGTEAFF. The CDR3 DNA follows: TGTGCCAGCAGCGCTCAACAGGGTTTGGGCACTGAAGCTTTCTTT.

V is TRBV19 and J is TRBJ2-2; maybe TRBD1 (6 bases). Trimming took 6 bases from V and 3 from J, leaving 20 bases between them. The V gene's germline CDR1 is LNHDA and CDR2 SQIVND (reference sequence). The length of the CDR3 is 17 residues. In nucleotides, the CDR3 is TGTGCCAGTAGAAACACCGAACTACAGGGATACACCGGGGAGCTGTTTTTT. This sequence encodes CASRNTELQGYTGELFF.

The rearrangement joins TRBV27 to TRBJ2-1, with 7 bases that match TRBD1. With 5 bases clipped from V and 10 bases from J, the junction kept 2 bases outside the gene matches. Germline-derived CDR1 and CDR2 are MNHEY and SMNVEV (reference sequence). The CDR3 extends over 11 amino acids. For the CDR3, the DNA is TGTGCCAGCAGTCAGGGACAGGAGCAGTTCTTC. Amino acid sequence: CASSQGQEQFF.

The chain is built from TRBV3-1 (or the pseudogene TRBV3-2) and TRBJ1-3, with D perhaps TRBD1 (5 bases). V was clipped by 2 bases and J by 0 bases, with 8 bases between them. The CDR3 is 15 residues long. CDR1 is LGHDT, CDR2 YNNKEL, per germline (reference sequence). CDR3 DNA sequence: TGTGCCAGCAGCCAACAGACAGTCTCTGGAAACACCATATATTTT. It translates to CASSQQTVSGNTIYF.